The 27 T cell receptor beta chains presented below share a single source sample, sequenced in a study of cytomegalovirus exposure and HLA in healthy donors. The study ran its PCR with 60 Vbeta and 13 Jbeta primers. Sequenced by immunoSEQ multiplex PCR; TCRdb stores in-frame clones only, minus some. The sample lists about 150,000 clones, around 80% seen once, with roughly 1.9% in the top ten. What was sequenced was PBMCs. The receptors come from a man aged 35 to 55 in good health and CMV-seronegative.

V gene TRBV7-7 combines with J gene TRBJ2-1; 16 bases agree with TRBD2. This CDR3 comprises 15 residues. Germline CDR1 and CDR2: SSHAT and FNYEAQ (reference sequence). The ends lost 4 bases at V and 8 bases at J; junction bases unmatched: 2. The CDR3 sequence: CASSSGLAGGDEQFF. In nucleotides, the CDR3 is TGTGCCAGCAGCTCGGGACTAGCGGGGGGGGATGAGCAGTTCTTC.

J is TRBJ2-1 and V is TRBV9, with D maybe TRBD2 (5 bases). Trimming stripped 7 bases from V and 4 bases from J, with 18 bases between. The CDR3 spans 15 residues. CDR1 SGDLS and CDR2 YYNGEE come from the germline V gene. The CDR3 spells CASSEREGLYNEQFF. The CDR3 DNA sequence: TGTGCCAGCTCTGAGAGAGAAGGACTTTACAATGAGCAGTTCTTC.

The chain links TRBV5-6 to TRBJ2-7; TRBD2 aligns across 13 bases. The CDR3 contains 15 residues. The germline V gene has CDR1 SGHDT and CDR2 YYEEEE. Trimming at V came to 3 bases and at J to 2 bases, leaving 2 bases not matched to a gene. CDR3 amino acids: CASSWGTSGTYEQYF. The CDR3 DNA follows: TGTGCCAGCAGCTGGGGGACTAGCGGGACCTACGAGCAGTACTTC. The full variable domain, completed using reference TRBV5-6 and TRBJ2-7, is DAGVTQSPTHLIKTRGQQVTLRCSPKSGHDTVSWYQQALGQGPQFIFQYYEEEERQRGNFPDRFSGHQFPNYSSELNVNALLLGDSALYLCASSWGTSGTYEQYFGPGTRLTVT.

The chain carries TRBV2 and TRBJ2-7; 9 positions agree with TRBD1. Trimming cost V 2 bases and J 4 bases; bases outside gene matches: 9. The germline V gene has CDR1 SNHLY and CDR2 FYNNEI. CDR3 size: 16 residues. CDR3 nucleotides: TGTGCCAGCAGTGAATTCCCCGGGACAGGGAGATACGAGCAGTACTTC. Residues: CASSEFPGTGRYEQYF.

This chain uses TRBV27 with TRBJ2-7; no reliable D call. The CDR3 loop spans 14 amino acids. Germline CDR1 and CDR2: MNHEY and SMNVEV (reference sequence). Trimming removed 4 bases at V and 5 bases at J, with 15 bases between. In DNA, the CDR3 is TGTGCCAGCAGTTCCCAAGGAAAGCGCCACGAGCAGTACTTC. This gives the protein CASSSQGKRHEQYF.

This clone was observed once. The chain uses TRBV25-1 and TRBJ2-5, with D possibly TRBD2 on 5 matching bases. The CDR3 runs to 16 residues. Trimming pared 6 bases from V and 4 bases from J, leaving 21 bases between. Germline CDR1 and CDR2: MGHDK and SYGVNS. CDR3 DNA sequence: TGTGCCAGCAGCCCCTCCGGTTTCGAGGGTCGAGAGACCCAGTACTTC. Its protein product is CASSPSGFEGRETQYF. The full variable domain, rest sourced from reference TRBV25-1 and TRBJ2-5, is EADIYQTPRYLVIGTGKKITLECSQTMGHDKMYWYQQDPGMELHLIHYSYGVNSTEKGDLSSESTVSRIRTEHFPLTLESARPSHTSQYLCASSPSGFEGRETQYFGPGTRLLVL.

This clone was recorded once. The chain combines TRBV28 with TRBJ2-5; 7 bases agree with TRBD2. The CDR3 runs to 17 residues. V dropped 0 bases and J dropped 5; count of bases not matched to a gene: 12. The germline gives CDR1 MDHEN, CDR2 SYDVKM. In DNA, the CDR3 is TGTGCCAGCAGTTTATGGGGACTGACAGCGGGGAAGGAGACCCAGTACTTC. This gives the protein CASSLWGLTAGKETQYF.

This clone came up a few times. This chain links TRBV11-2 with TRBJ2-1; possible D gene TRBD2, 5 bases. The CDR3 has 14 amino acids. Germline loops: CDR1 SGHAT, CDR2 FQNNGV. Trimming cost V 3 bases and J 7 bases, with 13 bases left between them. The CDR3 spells CASSFEGPWNEQFF. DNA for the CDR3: TGTGCCAGCAGCTTCGAGGGCCCTTGGAATGAGCAGTTCTTC.

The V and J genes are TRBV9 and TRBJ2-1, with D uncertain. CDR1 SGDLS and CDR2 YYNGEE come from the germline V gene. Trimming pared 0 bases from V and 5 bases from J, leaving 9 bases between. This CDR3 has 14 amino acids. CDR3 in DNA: TGTGCCAGCAGCGTAGTCGCTAGTAACAATGAGCAGTTCTTC. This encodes CASSVVASNNEQFF.

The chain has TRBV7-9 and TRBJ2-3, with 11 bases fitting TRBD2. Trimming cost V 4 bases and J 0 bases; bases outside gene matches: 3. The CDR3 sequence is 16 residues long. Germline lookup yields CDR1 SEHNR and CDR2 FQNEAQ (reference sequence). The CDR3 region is CASSSRTSGSTDTQYF. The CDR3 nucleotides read TGTGCCAGCAGCTCCCGGACTAGCGGGAGCACAGATACGCAGTATTTT.

CDR3 bases: TGCGCCAGCAGCATCGGACAGGTTAATGAAAAACTGTTTTTT. Its protein is CASSIGQVNEKLFF. The chain is built from TRBV5-1 and TRBJ1-4; the match to TRBD1 covers 7 bases. Germline V CDR1 and CDR2: SGHRS, YFSETQ. The V gene end was trimmed by 4 bases and the J gene end by 4 bases; junction bases not matched to a gene: 4. CDR3 size: 14 residues.

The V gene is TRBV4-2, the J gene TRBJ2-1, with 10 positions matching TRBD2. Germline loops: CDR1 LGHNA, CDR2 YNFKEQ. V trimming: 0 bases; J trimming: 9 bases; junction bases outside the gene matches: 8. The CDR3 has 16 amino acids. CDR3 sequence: CASSQEGAGGPSEQFF. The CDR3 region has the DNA TGTGCCAGCAGCCAAGAAGGAGCGGGGGGGCCCAGTGAGCAGTTCTTC.

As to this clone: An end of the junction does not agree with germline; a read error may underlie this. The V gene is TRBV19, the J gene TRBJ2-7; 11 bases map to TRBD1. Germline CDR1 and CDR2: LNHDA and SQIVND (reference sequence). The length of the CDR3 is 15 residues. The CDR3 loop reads CANSETGTGGYEQYF. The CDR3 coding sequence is TGTGCCAATAGTGAGACCGGGACAGGGGGTTACGAGCAGTACTTC.

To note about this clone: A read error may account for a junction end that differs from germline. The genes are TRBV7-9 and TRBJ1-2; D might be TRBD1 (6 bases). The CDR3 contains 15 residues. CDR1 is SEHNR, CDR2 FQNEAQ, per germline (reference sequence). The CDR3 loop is CSSSGGGQAAAGYTF. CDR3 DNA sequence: TGTTCCAGCAGCGGGGGGGGGCAGGCCGCGGCTGGCTACACCTTC.

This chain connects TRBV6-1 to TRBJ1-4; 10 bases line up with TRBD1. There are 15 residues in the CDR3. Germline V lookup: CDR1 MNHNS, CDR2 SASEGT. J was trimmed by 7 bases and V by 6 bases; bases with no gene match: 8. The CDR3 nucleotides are TGTGCCAGCAGCCCGGACAGGGGGTGGGGTGAAAAACTGTTTTTT. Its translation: CASSPDRGWGEKLFF.

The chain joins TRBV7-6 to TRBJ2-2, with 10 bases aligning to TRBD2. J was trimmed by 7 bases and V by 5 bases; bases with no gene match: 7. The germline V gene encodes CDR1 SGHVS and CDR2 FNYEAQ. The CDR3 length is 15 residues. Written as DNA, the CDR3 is TGTGCCAGCAGCCGTACTAGCGGGATGAACGGGGAGCTGTTTTTT. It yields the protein CASSRTSGMNGELFF.

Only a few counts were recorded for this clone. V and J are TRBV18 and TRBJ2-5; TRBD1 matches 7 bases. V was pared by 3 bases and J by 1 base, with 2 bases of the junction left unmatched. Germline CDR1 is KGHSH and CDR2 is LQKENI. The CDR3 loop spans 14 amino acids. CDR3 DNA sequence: TGTGCCAGCTCACCGGGACAGACCCAAGAGACCCAGTACTTC. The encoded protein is CASSPGQTQETQYF.

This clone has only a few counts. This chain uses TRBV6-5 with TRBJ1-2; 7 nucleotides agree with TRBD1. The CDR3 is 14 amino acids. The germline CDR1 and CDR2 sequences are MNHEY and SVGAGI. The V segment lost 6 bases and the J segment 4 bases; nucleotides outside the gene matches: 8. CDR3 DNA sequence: TGTGCCAGCAGACGACAGGGCCCTGGCTATGGCTACACCTTC. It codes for CASRRQGPGYGYTF.

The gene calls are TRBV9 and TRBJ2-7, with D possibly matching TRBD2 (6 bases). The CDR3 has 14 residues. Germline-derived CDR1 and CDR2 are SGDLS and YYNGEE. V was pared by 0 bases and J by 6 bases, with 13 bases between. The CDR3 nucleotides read TGTGCCAGCAGCGTAGGTACTAGCCGGGTCGAGCAGTACTTC. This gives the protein CASSVGTSRVEQYF. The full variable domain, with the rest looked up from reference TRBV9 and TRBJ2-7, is DSGVTQTPKHLITATGQRVTLRCSPRSGDLSVYWYQQSLDQGLQFLIQYYNGEERAKGNILERFSAQQFPDLHSELNLSSLELGDSALYFCASSVGTSRVEQYFGPGTRLTVT.

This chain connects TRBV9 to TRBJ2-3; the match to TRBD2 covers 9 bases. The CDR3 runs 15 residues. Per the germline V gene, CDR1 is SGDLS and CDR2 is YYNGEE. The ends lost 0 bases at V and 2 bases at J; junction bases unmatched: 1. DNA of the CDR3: TGTGCCAGCAGCGTAGCTAGCGGGGACACAGATACGCAGTATTTT. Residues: CASSVASGDTDTQYF.

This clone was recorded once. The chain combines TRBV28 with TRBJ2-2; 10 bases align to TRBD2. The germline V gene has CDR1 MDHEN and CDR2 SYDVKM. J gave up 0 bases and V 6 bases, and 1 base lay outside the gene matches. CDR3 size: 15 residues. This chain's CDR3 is CASRSGGANTGELFF. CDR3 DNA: TGTGCCAGCAGGAGCGGGGGGGCGAACACCGGGGAGCTGTTTTTT.

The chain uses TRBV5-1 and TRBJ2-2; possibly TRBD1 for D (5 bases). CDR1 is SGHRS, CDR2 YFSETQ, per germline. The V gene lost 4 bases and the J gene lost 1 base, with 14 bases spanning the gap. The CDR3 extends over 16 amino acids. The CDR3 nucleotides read TGCGCCAGCAGCCGCACGACAGTGGAGAACACCGGGGAGCTGTTTTTT. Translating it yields CASSRTTVENTGELFF. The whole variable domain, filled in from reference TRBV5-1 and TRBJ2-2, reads KAGVTQTPRYLIKTRGQQVTLSCSPISGHRSVSWYQQTPGQGLQFLFEYFSETQRNKGNFPGRFSGRQFSNSRSEMNVSTLELGDSALYLCASSRTTVENTGELFFGEGSRLTVL.

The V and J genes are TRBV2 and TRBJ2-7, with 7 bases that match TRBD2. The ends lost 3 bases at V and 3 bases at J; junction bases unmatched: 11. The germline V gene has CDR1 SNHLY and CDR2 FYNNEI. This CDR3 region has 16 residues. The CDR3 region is CASSDVGLPGDYEQYF. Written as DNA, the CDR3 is TGTGCCAGCAGTGACGTGGGACTACCTGGCGACTACGAGCAGTACTTC.

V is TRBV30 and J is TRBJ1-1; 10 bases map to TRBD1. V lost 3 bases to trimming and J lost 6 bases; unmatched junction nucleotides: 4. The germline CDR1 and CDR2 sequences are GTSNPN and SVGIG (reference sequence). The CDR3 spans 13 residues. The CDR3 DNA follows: TGTGCCTGGAGGACAGGGGGCTGGTCTGAAGCTTTCTTT. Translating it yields CAWRTGGWSEAFF.

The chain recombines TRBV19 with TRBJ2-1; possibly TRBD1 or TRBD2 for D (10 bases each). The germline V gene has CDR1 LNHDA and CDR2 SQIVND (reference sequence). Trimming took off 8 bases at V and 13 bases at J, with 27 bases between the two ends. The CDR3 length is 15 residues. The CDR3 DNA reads TGTGCCAGTGACAGGGGGCCCTACGTAGCGGGAGGCCAGTTCTTC. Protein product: CASDRGPYVAGGQFF.

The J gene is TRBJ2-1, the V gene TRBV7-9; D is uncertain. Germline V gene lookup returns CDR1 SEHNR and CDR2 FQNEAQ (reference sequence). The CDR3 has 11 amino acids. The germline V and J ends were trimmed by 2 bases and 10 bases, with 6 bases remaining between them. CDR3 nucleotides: TGTGCCAGCAGCTTATGGCAGGAGCAGTTCTTC. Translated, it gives CASSLWQEQFF.

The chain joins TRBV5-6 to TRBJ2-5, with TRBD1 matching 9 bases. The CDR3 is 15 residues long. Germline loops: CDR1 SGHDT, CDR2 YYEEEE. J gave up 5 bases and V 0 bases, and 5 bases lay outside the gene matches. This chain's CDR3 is CASSLVQGAWETQYF. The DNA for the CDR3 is TGTGCCAGCAGCTTGGTACAGGGGGCTTGGGAGACCCAGTACTTC.